This record covers a single TCR beta chain. The antigen is undetermined. This specimen belongs to a study of early stage breast cancer tumors. The overall study: Samples were sequenced at about 10-fold average coverage. Study-wide results and caveats: In 14 of 16 patients, blood comparison separated tumor from normal breast.

V lost 3 bases and J 5 bases, leaving 14 bases between the germline ends. Germline V lookup: CDR1 LGHNA, CDR2 YSLEER. The CDR3 extends over 15 amino acids. Sequenced by immunoSEQ multiplex PCR; TCRdb stores in-frame clones only, minus some. Found here are 25,000 to 35,000 clones, 80% of them singletons; the top ten hold roughly an eighth. Input material: blood. This sequence originates from a person aged 55 to 69 with breast cancer. The chain uses TRBV4-3 and TRBJ2-1, with D maybe TRBD1 (8 bases). DNA for the CDR3: TGCGCCAGCAGCCAGTACAGGGGGGGGAACAATGAGCAGTTCTTC. Residues: CASSQYRGGNNEQFF.